The next 24 T cell receptor beta chains were all read from a single sample in a study of blood T cell repertoires in COVID-19. Here immunoSEQ multiplex PCR was the method, and the copy in TCRdb shows in-frame clones only, minus some. Of about 220,000 clones listed, roughly 80% are singletons. The sequencing input was peripheral blood. Receptors were obtained from a woman aged 70 to 79 with acute or convalescent COVID-19.

This clone was observed a few times. This sequence joins TRBV10-3 and TRBJ1-2; 8 positions match TRBD1. Losses at the gene ends were 6 bases for V and 8 bases for J; bases not matched to a gene: 5. CDR3 size: 12 residues. Germline assignment: CDR1 ENHRY and CDR2 SYGVKD. DNA of the CDR3: TGTGCCATCAGCCTGACAGGGGCGGGCTACACCTTC. As protein: CAISLTGAGYTF.

The rearrangement links TRBV9 to TRBJ2-5; 7 bases are shared with TRBD2. Per the germline V gene, CDR1 is SGDLS and CDR2 is YYNGEE. This CDR3 has 15 amino acids. With 0 bases clipped from V and 2 bases from J, the junction kept 4 bases outside the gene matches. CDR3 in amino acids: CASSVGTSRQETQYF. The DNA of the CDR3 is TGTGCCAGCAGCGTAGGGACTAGTAGACAAGAGACCCAGTACTTC.

This chain links TRBV5-1 with TRBJ1-1, with 8 nucleotides matching TRBD1. The V gene end was trimmed by 0 bases and the J gene end by 4 bases; junction bases not matched to a gene: 8. The CDR3 is 16 residues long. Germline-derived CDR1 and CDR2 are SGHRS and YFSETQ. Here the CDR3 reads CASSLEPDRATTEAFF. The CDR3 nucleotides are TGCGCCAGCAGCTTGGAACCGGACAGGGCCACCACTGAAGCTTTCTTT.

This clone was observed a handful of times. The chain combines TRBV7-2 with TRBJ2-5; TRBD2 might be the D (5 bases). Trimming removed 5 bases from V and 6 bases from J, with 10 bases in between. From germline, CDR1 is SGHTA and CDR2 FQGNSA. The CDR3 sequence is 12 residues long. The CDR3 DNA follows: TGTGCCAGCAGCCCCAGCGGACAGACCCAGTACTTC. It encodes CASSPSGQTQYF.

This chain links TRBV15 with TRBJ2-7, with 8 bases aligning to TRBD1. V was clipped by 3 bases and J by 7 bases; unmatched bases: 11. This CDR3 region has 15 residues. Germline V gene lookup returns CDR1 LNHNV and CDR2 YYDKDF (reference sequence). The CDR3 protein is CATSSGAEQGVEQYF. Written as DNA, the CDR3 is TGTGCCACCAGCAGTGGAGCCGAACAGGGGGTGGAGCAGTACTTC.

This sequence joins TRBV7-2 and TRBJ2-3; TRBD2 agrees at 9 bases. The junction had 14 bases not matched to a gene; V was cut back by 2 bases and J by 2 bases. The CDR3 has 19 residues. Germline V gene data show CDR1 as SGHTA and CDR2 as FQGNSA. The CDR3 DNA reads TGTGCCAGCAGCTTAAGGTTAAGGGGCGGGGGGGCCCTCACAGATACGCAGTATTTT. Amino acids: CASSLRLRGGGALTDTQYF.

This sequence joins TRBV7-2 and TRBJ2-1; 8 bases align to TRBD2. Germline assignment: CDR1 SGHTA and CDR2 FQGNSA. The CDR3 extends over 14 amino acids. With V trimmed by 5 bases and J by 10 bases, 10 bases remained unmatched. The CDR3 spells CASSPLPRGGEQFF. DNA for the CDR3: TGTGCCAGCAGCCCTCTTCCCCGGGGGGGGGAGCAGTTCTTC.

This rearrangement joins TRBV9 to TRBJ1-2; tentatively, D is TRBD1 (6 bases). V was pared by 0 bases and J by 8 bases, with 17 bases between. The CDR3 has 15 residues. Germline CDR1 is SGDLS and CDR2 is YYNGEE. CDR3: CASSVGGGGAGGYTF. CDR3 DNA: TGTGCCAGCAGCGTAGGAGGGGGGGGCGCTGGAGGCTACACCTTC.

The V call is TRBV6-5, the J call TRBJ1-6, with TRBD1 matching over 8 bases. V lost 9 bases and J lost 7; bases outside the gene matches: 8. This CDR3 spans 14 amino acids. Per the germline V gene, CDR1 is MNHEY and CDR2 is SVGAGI. The CDR3 DNA reads as TGTGCCAGTAAGACAGGGGCTCCAAATTCACCCCTCCACTTT. Its translation: CASKTGAPNSPLHF.

The CDR3 nucleotides read TGTGCCTGGAGTGGAGGGGGCATCACAGATACGCAGTATTTT. Translated: CAWSGGGITDTQYF. The V gene is TRBV30, the J gene TRBJ2-3, with 7 bases identical to TRBD1. This CDR3 region has 14 residues. CDR1 GTSNPN and CDR2 SVGIG come from the germline V gene (reference sequence). V lost 1 base and J lost 2; bases outside the gene matches: 3.

The rearrangement uses TRBV6-6 and TRBJ2-1; D may be TRBD2 (6 bases). The V end was cut by 4 bases, the J end by 8 bases, with 18 bases between. Germline lookup yields CDR1 MNHNY and CDR2 SVGAGI (reference sequence). The CDR3 spans 15 residues. The CDR3 DNA is TGTGCCAGCAGTTTCGAATCCCGGGGGATTGATGAGCAGTTCTTC. Translated, it gives CASSFESRGIDEQFF.

V and J are TRBV7-3 and TRBJ2-1; 11 bases are shared with TRBD2. V lost 5 bases, J lost 8 bases, and 8 bases stayed unmatched. The CDR3 totals 15 residues. CDR1 SGHTA and CDR2 FQGTGA come from the germline V gene. CDR3 bases: TGTGCCAGCAGCACCCGGGGGACTAGCGGCGATGAGCAGTTCTTC. Its translation is CASSTRGTSGDEQFF.

In this sample, this clone turned up once. V is TRBV11-3 and J is TRBJ2-1; the match to TRBD1 covers 10 bases. This CDR3 region has 13 residues. V trimming: 4 bases; J trimming: 8 bases; junction bases outside the gene matches: 2. From germline, CDR1 is SGHNT and CDR2 YENEEA. CDR3 sequence reads: CASSWDRGYEQFF. CDR3 coding DNA: TGTGCCAGCAGCTGGGACAGGGGATATGAGCAGTTCTTC.

This clone came up once. This chain joins TRBV5-1 and TRBJ2-7; possible D gene TRBD1, 6 bases. The CDR3 runs 14 residues. Germline lookup yields CDR1 SGHRS and CDR2 YFSETQ. V was cut by 0 bases and J by 2 bases, with 9 bases left in between. CDR3 sequence reads: CASSLVPGAYEQYF. CDR3 bases: TGCGCCAGCAGCTTGGTTCCAGGGGCCTACGAGCAGTACTTC.

The chain couples TRBV24-1 to TRBJ2-5; possible D gene TRBD2, 6 bases. Trimming cost V 7 bases and J 1 base, with 15 bases left between them. Germline values: CDR1 KGHDR, CDR2 SFDVKD. This CDR3 is built from 15 residues. CDR3 residues: CATSGSPGPQETQYF. The CDR3 DNA follows: TGTGCCACCAGCGGGAGTCCGGGACCCCAAGAGACCCAGTACTTC.

The V and J genes are TRBV19 and TRBJ1-6, with D tentatively TRBD1 (5 bases). Trimming removed 1 base from V and 7 bases from J, with 11 bases in between. The CDR3 runs to 15 residues. Per the germline V gene, CDR1 is LNHDA and CDR2 is SQIVND (reference sequence). The CDR3 sequence is CASSIGTTINSPLHF. Here the CDR3 DNA reads TGTGCCAGTAGTATAGGGACAACCATCAATTCACCCCTCCACTTT.

J is TRBJ2-3 and V is TRBV14; 8 nucleotides match TRBD1. J gave up 6 bases and V 1 base, and 15 bases lay outside the gene matches. Per the germline V gene, CDR1 is SGHDN and CDR2 is FVKESK. The CDR3 length is 18 residues. CDR3 sequence: CASSQVYPGQDVRDTQYF. CDR3 coding DNA: TGTGCCAGCAGCCAAGTGTACCCGGGACAGGACGTTAGGGATACGCAGTATTTT.

The rearrangement joins TRBV7-2 to TRBJ2-7; 9 nucleotides agree with TRBD2. The V segment lost 4 bases and the J segment 1 base; nucleotides outside the gene matches: 11. The germline V gene has CDR1 SGHTA and CDR2 FQGNSA. The CDR3 contains 17 residues. CDR3 DNA sequence: TGTGCCAGCAGCTCATCTTACCTCCTAGCGGGGTCCTACGAGCAGTACTTC. Its protein product is CASSSSYLLAGSYEQYF.

The chain uses TRBV6-5 and TRBJ2-7; 7 bases are a match to TRBD1. The CDR3 extends over 15 amino acids. The germline V gene encodes CDR1 MNHEY and CDR2 SVGAGI. V lost 4 bases and J lost 7; bases outside the gene matches: 13. CDR3 sequence reads: CASSSTNRGAWEQYF. CDR3 bases: TGTGCCAGCAGTTCTACTAACAGGGGAGCTTGGGAGCAGTACTTC.

This clone was seen a few times. The chain couples TRBV6-5 to TRBJ1-2; weak D call: TRBD1 (6 bases). Germline V gene data show CDR1 as MNHEY and CDR2 as SVGAGI. V lost 5 bases, J lost 9 bases, and 16 bases lay in between. The CDR3 spans 13 residues. This chain's CDR3 is CASSTQGLQSYTF. The CDR3 DNA reads TGTGCCAGCAGTACCCAGGGGCTCCAGAGCTACACCTTC.

Of note for this clone: Other DNA sequences in this specimen translate into the identical CDR3. The chain employs TRBV2 and TRBJ1-2, with 8 bases aligning to TRBD1. This CDR3 comprises 13 residues. J gave up 2 bases and V 6 bases, and 2 bases lay outside the gene matches. Germline V gene lookup returns CDR1 SNHLY and CDR2 FYNNEI. CDR3 region: CASRRQGNYGYTF. DNA of the CDR3: TGTGCCAGCAGGAGACAGGGGAACTATGGCTACACCTTC.

The J gene is TRBJ1-1, the V gene TRBV5-6; 10 bases map to TRBD1. Germline V gene data show CDR1 as SGHDT and CDR2 as YYEEEE. V gave up 2 bases and J gave up 6 bases; unmatched junction bases: 4. There are 14 residues in the CDR3. In nucleotides, the CDR3 is TGTGCCAGCAGCTTCGGACAGGGGGACTCTGAAGCTTTCTTT. It specifies CASSFGQGDSEAFF.

V and J are TRBV5-1 and TRBJ2-1, with D maybe TRBD2 (6 bases). The CDR3 covers 16 residues. The V gene lost 0 bases and the J gene lost 4 bases, with 14 bases spanning the gap. CDR1 and CDR2 (germline): SGHRS, YFSETQ. CDR3 residues: CASSLDPGGTYNEQFF. Written as DNA, the CDR3 is TGCGCCAGCAGCTTGGATCCAGGTGGGACTTACAATGAGCAGTTCTTC.

This clone is a singleton in its sample. V usage is TRBV19 and J usage is TRBJ2-3, with TRBD2 identical over 8 bases. J gave up 3 bases and V 7 bases, and 12 bases lay outside the gene matches. Germline V gene lookup returns CDR1 LNHDA and CDR2 SQIVND (reference sequence). The CDR3 has 16 amino acids. Written as DNA, the CDR3 is TGTGCCAGTATGGACGGGGGGGCCCGAGGTACAGATACGCAGTATTTT. This codes for CASMDGGARGTDTQYF.